The clone carrying this TCR beta chain was seen only a few times. Its antigen is currently unknown. The data stem from a study of early T cells in non-severe SARS-CoV-2 infection. On the study more broadly: The authors sequenced bulk RNA from unsorted whole blood, leaving chains unpaired. Findings of the study overall: VDJdb-based annotation leaned toward anti-spike CD8 responses and missed private and CD4 specificities.

Individual cDNA molecules were tagged with unique molecular identifiers. Via MiXCR, TCRdb re-called the 5' RACE reads, giving one row per CDR3 protein. Seen here are approximately 65,000 distinct CDR3 sequences, 11% observed once, and the top ten hold under 3%. The CDR3 runs 11 residues. Germline assignment: CDR1 MNHGY and CDR2 SAAAGT. V was cut by 5 bases and J by 4 bases, with 6 bases left in between. The rearrangement uses TRBV6-8 and TRBJ2-7; D gene unclear. The sequences come from whole blood, collected at baseline. The sequence was collected from an adult who was a healthcare worker with PCR-confirmed SARS-CoV-2 infection or an uninfected control (not recorded which). CDR3 sequence (DNA): TGTGCCAGCAGTACTTGTTACGAGCAGTACTTC. Its translation is CASSTCYEQYF.